This T cell receptor (beta chain) was sequenced for a study of T-cell reconstitution after alpha-beta-depleted transplantation in children. Germline CDR1 MDHEN, CDR2 SYDVKM. The CDR3 loop spans 15 amino acids. The junction had 9 bases not matched to a gene; V was cut back by 4 bases and J by 8 bases. This clonotype was observed a few times. It was with unique molecular identifiers that the TCRbeta library was prepared. In TCRdb, the PCR reads were re-called with MiXCR into one record per CDR3 protein. The data hold 550,000 to 800,000 distinct CDR3 sequences, with over 10% observed a single time. Sequences were derived from PBMCs, sampled before TCRalphabeta/CD19-depleted stem cell transplant. This sequence was found in a girl aged 2 to 9 with congenital amegakaryocytic thrombocytopenia, due to receive a stem cell transplant. This chain connects TRBV28 to TRBJ2-1, with 9 positions matching TRBD2. CDR3 nucleotide sequence: TGTGCCAGCAGTTCTGCGGGAGGGCCTGTCGATGAGCAGTTCTTC. Its translation is CASSSAGGPVDEQFF.